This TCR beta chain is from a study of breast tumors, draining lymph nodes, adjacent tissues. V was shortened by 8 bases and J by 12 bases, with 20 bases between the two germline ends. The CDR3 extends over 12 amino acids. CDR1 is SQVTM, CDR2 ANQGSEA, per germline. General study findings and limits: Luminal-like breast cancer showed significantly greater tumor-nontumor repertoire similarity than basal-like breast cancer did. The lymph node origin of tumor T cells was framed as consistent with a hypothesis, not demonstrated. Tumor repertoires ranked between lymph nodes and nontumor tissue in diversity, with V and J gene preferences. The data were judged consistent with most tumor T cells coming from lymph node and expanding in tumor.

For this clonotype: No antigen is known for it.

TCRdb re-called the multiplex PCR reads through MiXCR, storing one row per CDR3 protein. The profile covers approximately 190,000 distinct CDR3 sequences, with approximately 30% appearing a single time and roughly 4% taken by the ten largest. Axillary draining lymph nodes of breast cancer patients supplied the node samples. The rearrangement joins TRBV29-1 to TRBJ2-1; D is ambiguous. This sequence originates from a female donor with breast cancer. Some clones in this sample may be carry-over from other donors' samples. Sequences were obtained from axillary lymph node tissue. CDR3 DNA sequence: TGCAGCACGGACGGGCCCACGGTTGGGCAGTTCTTC. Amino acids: CSTDGPTVGQFF.